The 19 T cell receptor beta chains presented below share a single source sample, sequenced in a study of vaccination and CD4 T cells after COVID-19. The treatment was: approximately 9-day PBMC culture with coronavirus spike peptide pools or control peptides (ViraFEST assay). These receptors have no identified antigens. The Oncomine TCR Beta short-read assay sequenced DNA from cultured CD4+ T cells. In TCRdb, the PCR reads were re-called with MiXCR into one record per CDR3 protein. Here the sample spans about 15,000 distinct CDR3 sequences, roughly 50% being singletons. The sequenced sample consisted of CD4+ T cells from blood, cultured in vitro. The receptor set was obtained from a human donor who had recovered from COVID-19.

The chain employs TRBV10-3 and TRBJ1-5; D is uncertain. The V end lost 4 bases, the J end lost 7 bases, and 23 bases lay between the germline ends. The germline CDR1 and CDR2 sequences are ENHRY and SYGVKD. The CDR3 is 17 amino acids. CDR3 DNA: TGTGCCATCAGTGCTGAGGGTCCGAGCCCGGCCCTACAGCCCCAGCATTTT. Its protein is CAISAEGPSPALQPQHF.

This sequence joins TRBV20-1 and TRBJ2-3; 7 bases line up with TRBD2. Per germline, CDR1 DFQATT and CDR2 SNEGSKA (reference sequence). After removal of 1 base from V and 4 bases from J, the junction contained 11 bases not matched to a gene. CDR3 length: 16 amino acids. The CDR3 DNA reads as TGCAGTGCTAGAGGGAAGTCGGGGAGGGCCCCAGATACGCAGTATTTT. The encoded protein is CSARGKSGRAPDTQYF.

The rearrangement links TRBV18 to TRBJ1-1; a possible D gene is TRBD1 (6 bases). The CDR3 spans 12 residues. V lost 5 bases and J 10 bases, leaving 14 bases between the germline ends. CDR1 and CDR2 from the germline V gene are KGHSH and LQKENI. Here the CDR3 reads CASSYEGHGAFF. CDR3 nucleotide sequence: TGTGCCAGCTCATATGAGGGACATGGAGCTTTCTTT.

The rearrangement uses TRBV6-5 and TRBJ1-2; tentatively, D is TRBD1 (5 bases). This CDR3 comprises 13 residues. Germline V gene lookup returns CDR1 MNHEY and CDR2 SVGAGI. V dropped 2 bases and J dropped 8 bases, with 12 bases sitting between them. CDR3 residues: CASSYPGGEGYTF. CDR3 DNA sequence: TGTGCCAGCAGTTACCCCGGGGGAGAGGGCTACACCTTC.

The J gene is TRBJ2-7, the V gene TRBV2, with a possible D match to TRBD1 (6 bases). Trimming pared 6 bases from V and 6 bases from J, leaving 18 bases between. There are 14 residues in the CDR3. Germline CDR1 SNHLY, CDR2 FYNNEI. The CDR3 spells CASRLDRNRGEQYF. As DNA, the CDR3 is TGTGCCAGCAGGTTAGACAGGAATCGTGGCGAGCAGTACTTC. Filled out from reference TRBV2 and TRBJ2-7, the complete variable domain reads EPEVTQTPSHQVTQMGQEVILRCVPISNHLYFYWYRQILGQKVEFLVSFYNNEISEKSEIFDDQFSVERPDGSNFTLKIRSTKLEDSAMYFCASRLDRNRGEQYFGPGTRLTVT.

This rearrangement joins TRBV11-2 to TRBJ2-7, with 9 positions matching TRBD2. V gave up 1 base and J gave up 5 bases; unmatched junction bases: 3. The CDR3 covers 14 residues. Germline V gene lookup returns CDR1 SGHAT and CDR2 FQNNGV. As DNA, the CDR3 is TGTGCCAGCAGCTTAGGCGGGAGGGCCGACGAGCAGTACTTC. Its translation: CASSLGGRADEQYF.

This chain uses TRBV6-1 with TRBJ2-1, with TRBD2 as a possible D gene (6 bases). The length of the CDR3 is 14 residues. Germline CDR1 MNHNS, CDR2 SASEGT. V gave up 11 bases and J gave up 8 bases, with 22 bases separating them. CDR3 in DNA: TGTGCCCGCGGACGCGGGATCGGTTCGGATGAGCAGTTCTTC. Amino acid sequence: CARGRGIGSDEQFF.

J is TRBJ1-1 and V is TRBV5-4; 7 bases are shared with TRBD1. The CDR3 covers 14 residues. V trimming: 4 bases; J trimming: 4 bases; junction bases outside the gene matches: 7. The germline CDR1 and CDR2 sequences are SGHNT and YYREEE (reference sequence). The CDR3 region is CASSTATGSTEAFF. For the CDR3, the DNA is TGTGCCAGCAGCACCGCGACAGGGTCCACTGAAGCTTTCTTT. Drawing the rest from reference TRBV5-4 and TRBJ1-1, the complete variable domain is ETGVTQSPTHLIKTRGQQVTLRCSSQSGHNTVSWYQQALGQGPQFIFQYYREEENGRGNFPPRFSGLQFPNYSSELNVNALELDDSALYLCASSTATGSTEAFFGQGTRLTVV.

The chain joins TRBV25-1 to TRBJ2-2; 9 bases agree with TRBD2. Looked up from germline, CDR1 is MGHDK and CDR2 is SYGVNS. The CDR3 extends over 16 amino acids. The junction had 7 bases not matched to a gene; V was cut back by 3 bases and J by 5 bases. In DNA form, the CDR3 reads TGTGCCAGCAGTGACCAGACTAGCGGAAGTACCGGGGAGCTGTTTTTT. Amino acids: CASSDQTSGSTGELFF.

This clonotype was recorded a few times. The V and J genes are TRBV30 and TRBJ2-3; no reliable D call. The germline CDR1 and CDR2 sequences are GTSNPN and SVGIG (reference sequence). Trimming stripped 5 bases from V and 2 bases from J, with 11 bases between. The CDR3 runs to 13 residues. The CDR3 region has the DNA TGTGCCTGGGGTGGCGGCTTCACAGATACGCAGTATTTT. Translated: CAWGGGFTDTQYF.

DNA of the CDR3: TGTGCCAGCAGCTTGATTGGGGGGGCCTCTGGCACAGATACGCAGTATTTT. This encodes CASSLIGGASGTDTQYF. The V call is TRBV7-2, the J call TRBJ2-3; the D gene is possibly TRBD2 (7 bases). Between the trimmed V and J ends, which lost 3 bases and 1 base, there was a span of 17 bases. The CDR3 loop spans 17 amino acids. Germline assignment: CDR1 SGHTA and CDR2 FQGNSA.

This chain uses TRBV7-2 with TRBJ2-7; tentative D call: TRBD2 (6 bases). This CDR3 comprises 17 residues. The germline gives CDR1 SGHTA, CDR2 FQGNSA. Trimming cost V 1 base and J 4 bases, with 20 bases left between them. CDR3 nucleotide sequence: TGTGCCAGCAGCTTAGGGGTTTCACGCGGGACTCCGTACGAGCAGTACTTC. Protein sequence: CASSLGVSRGTPYEQYF.

This clonotype came up a few times. The rearrangement links TRBV5-1 to TRBJ2-6, with 11 bases matching TRBD1. This CDR3 has 17 amino acids. The V gene's germline CDR1 is SGHRS and CDR2 YFSETQ. J lost 2 bases, V lost 4 bases, and 5 bases had no gene match. DNA of the CDR3: TGCGCCAGCAGCGTAGGACAGGGGGCGCCTGGGGCCAACGTCCTGACTTTC. The encoded protein is CASSVGQGAPGANVLTF.

The chain joins TRBV6-5 to TRBJ2-6; D not certain. CDR3 length: 17 residues. The germline V gene has CDR1 MNHEY and CDR2 SVGAGI. Trimming stripped 0 bases from V and 0 bases from J, with 9 bases between. CDR3 amino acids: CASSYSSSSSGANVLTF. CDR3 DNA sequence: TGTGCCAGCAGTTACTCGAGCTCCAGCTCTGGGGCCAACGTCCTGACTTTC.

The J gene is TRBJ2-1, the V gene TRBV6-2 or TRBV6-3, with D possibly matching TRBD2 (6 bases). CDR1 and CDR2 from the germline V gene are MNHEY and SVGEGT. The V end was cut by 6 bases, the J end by 6 bases, with 18 bases between. The CDR3 spans 15 residues. CDR3 DNA sequence: TGTGCCAGCAGCACTCCGGTAGCGGCCTTCAATGAGCAGTTCTTC. As protein: CASSTPVAAFNEQFF.

This clonotype showed up just once. The CDR3: CASSINLAGGWNEQFF. The CDR3 region has the DNA TGTGCCAGTTCCATAAACCTAGCGGGGGGTTGGAATGAGCAGTTCTTC. This rearrangement joins TRBV6-1 to TRBJ2-1; 11 nucleotides line up with TRBD2. This CDR3 has 16 amino acids. Germline V lookup: CDR1 MNHNS, CDR2 SASEGT. V dropped 9 bases and J dropped 7; count of bases not matched to a gene: 14.

CDR3 coding DNA: TGTGCCAGCAGCCAGTGGGGGGACAGTTACAATGAGCAGTTCTTC. Amino acids: CASSQWGDSYNEQFF. The chain recombines TRBV11-2 with TRBJ2-1, with D perhaps TRBD1 (7 bases). The CDR3 runs 15 residues. Trimming pared 5 bases from V and 4 bases from J, leaving 15 bases between. Germline loops: CDR1 SGHAT, CDR2 FQNNGV.

This clonotype has more than one count but fewer than ten. This chain links TRBV7-2 with TRBJ1-1; unclear D gene. The CDR3 totals 16 residues. Looked up from germline, CDR1 is SGHTA and CDR2 is FQGNSA. With 2 bases removed from V and 0 bases from J, the gap between germline ends came to 13 bases. The CDR3 region has the DNA TGTGCCAGCAGCTTACTTCCCGGATCCATGAACACTGAAGCTTTCTTT. It yields the protein CASSLLPGSMNTEAFF.

V and J are TRBV7-2 and TRBJ1-3; no reliable D call. Germline V lookup: CDR1 SGHTA, CDR2 FQGNSA. Trimming removed 0 bases from V and 2 bases from J, with 14 bases in between. The CDR3 sequence is 17 residues long. CDR3 sequence: CASSLAGGPSAGNTIYF. The CDR3 DNA follows: TGTGCCAGCAGCTTAGCGGGCGGGCCCTCGGCTGGAAACACCATATATTTT.